This T cell receptor beta chain is drawn from a study of blood T cell repertoires in COVID-19. Losses at the gene ends were 7 bases for V and 3 bases for J; bases not matched to a gene: 8. This CDR3 is 14 amino acids long. Germline-derived CDR1 and CDR2 are SQVTM and ANQGSEA. TCRdb keeps only in-frame clones here, not all; method: immunoSEQ multiplex PCR. The data contain over 250,000 clones, roughly 90% of them singletons. The TCR comes from a man aged 45-60 years with acute or convalescent COVID-19. The V and J genes are TRBV29-1 and TRBJ1-3; 8 bases agree with TRBD1. The sequenced material came from peripheral blood. The DNA for the CDR3 is TGCAGCGCGTGGGGACAGGAACATGGAAACACCATATATTTT. Its translation is CSAWGQEHGNTIYF. Complete variable domain (other parts from reference TRBV29-1 and TRBJ1-3): SAVISQKPSRDICQRGTSLTIQCQVDSQVTMMFWYRQQPGQSLTLIATANQGSEATYESGFVIDKFPISRPNLTFSTLTVSNMSPEDSSIYLCSAWGQEHGNTIYFGEGSWLTVV.